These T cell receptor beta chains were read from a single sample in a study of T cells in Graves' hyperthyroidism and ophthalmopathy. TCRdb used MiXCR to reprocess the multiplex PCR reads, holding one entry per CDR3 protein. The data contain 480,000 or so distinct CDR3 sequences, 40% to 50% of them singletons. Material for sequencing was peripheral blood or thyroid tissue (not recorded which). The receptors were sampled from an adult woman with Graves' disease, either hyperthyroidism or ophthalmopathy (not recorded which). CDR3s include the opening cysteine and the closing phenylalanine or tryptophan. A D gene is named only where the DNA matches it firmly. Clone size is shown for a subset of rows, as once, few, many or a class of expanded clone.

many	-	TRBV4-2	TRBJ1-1	TGTGCCAGCAGCCAATTGTGGACTCAATTGTATCGGGGGACTGAAGCTTTCTTT	CASSQLWTQLYRGTEAFF
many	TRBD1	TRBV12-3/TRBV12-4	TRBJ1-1	TGTGCCAGCAGGACAGGGGCAATTGAAGCTTTCTTT	CASRTGAIEAFF
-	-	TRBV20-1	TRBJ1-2	TGCAGTGCTAGGGGGGCCCCTAGGGATGGCTACACCTTC	CSARGAPRDGYTF
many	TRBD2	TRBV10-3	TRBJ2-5	TGTGCCATCAGTGGTAGGGCGGGAGGAGGACAAGAGACCCAGTACTTC	CAISGRAGGGQETQYF
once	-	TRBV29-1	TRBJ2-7	TGCAGCGTCGGAGGGGGAGTGGGCAAGACCTACGAGCAGTACTTC	CSVGGGVGKTYEQYF
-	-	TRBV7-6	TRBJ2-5	TGTGCCAGCAGCCAGACCCAGTACTTC	CASSQTQYF
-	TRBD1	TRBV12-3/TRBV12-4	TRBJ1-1	TGTGCCAGCAGTTTCTGGGACAGGGTAGGAACTGAAGCTTTCTTT	CASSFWDRVGTEAFF
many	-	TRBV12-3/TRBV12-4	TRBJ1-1	TGTGCCAGCAGGGCCCTGGGGTTCCCTGAAGCTTTCTTT	CASRALGFPEAFF
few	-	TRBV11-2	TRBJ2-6	TGTGCCAGCATCGGGGCCAACGTCCTGACTTTC	CASIGANVLTF
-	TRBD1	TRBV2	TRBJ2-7	TGTGCCAGCAGCAACAGGGGGGTGGACGAGCAGTACTTC	CASSNRGVDEQYF
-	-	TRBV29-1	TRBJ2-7	TGCAGCGTTGAAGGAGGGGCGGACAGCGAGCAGTACTTC	CSVEGGADSEQYF
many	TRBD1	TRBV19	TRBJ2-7	TGTGCCAGTAGTACCCTGGGGACAGTTAACTCCTACGAGCAGTACTTC	CASSTLGTVNSYEQYF
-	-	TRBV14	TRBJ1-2	TGTGCCAGCAGCTTATTGACTTATGGCTACACCTTC	CASSLLTYGYTF
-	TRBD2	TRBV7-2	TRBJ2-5	TGTGCCAGCAGCCTGTGGACTAGCCCCGGGGAGGGGACCCAGTACTTC	CASSLWTSPGEGTQYF
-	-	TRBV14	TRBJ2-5	TGTGCCAGCAGCCAAGTGACGGCAACGGGTAGGGTGGAGACCCAGTACTTC	CASSQVTATGRVETQYF
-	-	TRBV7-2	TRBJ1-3	TGTGCCAGCAGCGCATACCGGGACTCCACCATATATTTT	CASSAYRDSTIYF
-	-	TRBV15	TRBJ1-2	TGTGCCACGAGAGGAGGGACGTCGGATGGCTACACCTTC	CATRGGTSDGYTF
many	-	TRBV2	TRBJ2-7	TGTGCCAGCAGTGTCAGTCAGGGTTCTTACGAGCAGTACTTC	CASSVSQGSYEQYF
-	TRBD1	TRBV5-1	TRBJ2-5	TGCGCCAGCAGCTTCACCGGGACAGGGTTACAAGAGACCCAGTACTTC	CASSFTGTGLQETQYF
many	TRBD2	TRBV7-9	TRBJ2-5	TGTGCCAGCAGCCCGGGACTAGCGGAGACCCAGTACTTC	CASSPGLAETQYF
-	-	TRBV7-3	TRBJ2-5	TGTGCCAGCAGCTTAGGAGGGTCCGTCGAAGAGACCCAGTACTTC	CASSLGGSVEETQYF
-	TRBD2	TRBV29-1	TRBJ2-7	TGCAGCGGCGCACTAGCGGGAACGACCTACGAGCAGTACTTC	CSGALAGTTYEQYF
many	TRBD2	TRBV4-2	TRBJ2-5	TGTGCCAGCAGCCTAGCGGGGTTGAAAGAGACCCAGTACTTC	CASSLAGLKETQYF
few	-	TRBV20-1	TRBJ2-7	TGCAGTGCCGGGGACAACTACTTC	CSAGDNYF
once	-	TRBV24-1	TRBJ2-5	TGTGCCACCCGGGATTTGCGATTTGGCGGCCAAAAGACCCAGTACTTC	CATRDLRFGGQKTQYF
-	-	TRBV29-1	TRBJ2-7	TGCAGCGTTGAAGGGGGACGGGCCTACGAGCAGTACTTC	CSVEGGRAYEQYF
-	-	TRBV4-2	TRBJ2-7	TGTGCCAGCAGCCAAGATGTAGTCAGGGCACAGCAGTACTTC	CASSQDVVRAQQYF
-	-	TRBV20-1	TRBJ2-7	TGCAGTGCTAGACCTAGTAGGACCTACGAGCAGTACTTC	CSARPSRTYEQYF
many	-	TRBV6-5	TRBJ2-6	TGTGCCAGCACCAAGTCCAGGTCTGGGGCCAACGTCCTGACTTTC	CASTKSRSGANVLTF
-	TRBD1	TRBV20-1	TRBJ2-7	TGCAGTGCTCCCTATATCCAACGGACAGGCCGCGGGGAGCAGTACTTC	CSAPYIQRTGRGEQYF
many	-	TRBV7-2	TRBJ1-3	TGTGCCAGCAGACTCAGGGTTGCAGGAAACACCATATATTTT	CASRLRVAGNTIYF
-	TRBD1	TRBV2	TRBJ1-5	TGTGCCAGCAGTCCGGGACGGCCTCGTTCAGGGGGTCCCCAGCATTTT	CASSPGRPRSGGPQHF
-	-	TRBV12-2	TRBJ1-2	TGTGCCAGCAGCTTAGGCGACACGCTACCAACTAACTATGGCTACACCTTC	CASSLGDTLPTNYGYTF
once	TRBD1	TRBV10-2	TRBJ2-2	TGCGCCACCCAGCCGCAGGGGGCCGGGGAGCTGTTTTTT	CATQPQGAGELFF
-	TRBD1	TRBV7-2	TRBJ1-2	TGTGCCAGCAGCGACCGGACAGGGACGGGACTTTATGGCTACACCTTC	CASSDRTGTGLYGYTF
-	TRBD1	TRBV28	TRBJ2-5	TGTGCCAGCAGTTTATATCCAGGGGGAGAGACCCAGTACTTC	CASSLYPGGETQYF
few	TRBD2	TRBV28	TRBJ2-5	TGTGCCAGCAGTCCCGGGGGGAGCGGGATTTGGGAGACCCAGTACTTC	CASSPGGSGIWETQYF
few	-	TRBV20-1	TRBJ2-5	TGCAGTGCCGACGGGGGGCTAGAAGAGACCCAGTACTTC	CSADGGLEETQYF
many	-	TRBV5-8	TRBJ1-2	TGTGCCAGCAGCTTGGCCGGGCCTATGGGCTACACCTTC	CASSLAGPMGYTF
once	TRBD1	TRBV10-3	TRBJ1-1	TGTGCCATCAGTCCGTCGGACAGGGGAGGGACTGAAGCTTTCTTT	CAISPSDRGGTEAFF
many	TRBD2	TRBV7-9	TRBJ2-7	TGTGCCAGCAGCTCGACTAGCGGGGTCGAGGAGCAGTACTTC	CASSSTSGVEEQYF
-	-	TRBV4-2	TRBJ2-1	TGTGCCAGCAGCTTGACGCTAGACAATGAGCAGTTCTTC	CASSLTLDNEQFF
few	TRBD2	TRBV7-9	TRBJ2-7	TGTGCCAGCAGCCAAGGACTAGCGGTCACCTACGAGCAGTACTTC	CASSQGLAVTYEQYF
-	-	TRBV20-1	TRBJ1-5	TGCAGTGCTAGACGTGAAGAGACCCAGCATTTT	CSARREETQHF
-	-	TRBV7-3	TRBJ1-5	TGTGCCAGCAGCTCCCAGGACCTTCTAATCTTCAATCAGCCCCAGCATTTT	CASSSQDLLIFNQPQHF
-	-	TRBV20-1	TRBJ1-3	TGCAGTGCTAGATTGTCCGGGGGGCGCGGAGGAAACACCATATATTTT	CSARLSGGRGGNTIYF
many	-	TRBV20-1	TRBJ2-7	TGCAGTGCAGGGTCGGGGTGGGAGGACGAGCAGTACTTC	CSAGSGWEDEQYF